The clone carrying this T cell receptor (beta chain) was seen a handful of times. Researchers ran the PCR with 60 Vbeta and 13 Jbeta primers. Some clones are missing from TCRdb's copy, which holds only in-frame ones; the method was immunoSEQ multiplex PCR. This table holds tens of thousands of clones, around 66% found once. The sample comes from a study of cytomegalovirus exposure and HLA in healthy donors. Across the study: Among the 350 to 500 donors who were genotyped, over 70% fell in the genetic ancestry cluster that is associated with self-reported Caucasian donors.

The CDR3 is 18 amino acids. The germline V gene has CDR1 LGHNA and CDR2 YNFKEQ. The J segment lost 7 bases and the V segment lost 0 bases, leaving 8 bases of the junction unmatched. Sequences were obtained from PBMCs. The TCR was taken from a middle-aged woman in good health and CMV-seropositive. The chain uses TRBV4-2 and TRBJ2-1; TRBD2 agrees at 14 bases. The CDR3: CASSQDLPTSGRANEQFF. DNA of the CDR3: TGTGCCAGCAGCCAAGATCTCCCGACTAGCGGGAGGGCTAATGAGCAGTTCTTC.